The TCR beta chain under discussion was sequenced for a study of T cells in Graves' hyperthyroidism and ophthalmopathy. For Graves' hyperthyroidism to be stable, ophthalmopathy could not progress within 18 months. Newly diagnosed hyperthyroidism patients aged 18 to 65 years had disease lasting under 2 months. Points on this clonotype: Mismatch with germline at one junction end may stem from a read error.

The CDR3 is made up of 11 amino acids. Germline assignment: CDR1 LGHNA and CDR2 YNFKEQ. Amplification of TCR beta CDR3 regions was performed using RNA transcripts as template. The HTBI primer set drove a first-round RT-PCR of the TCR CDR3. TCRdb redid the calling of the multiplex PCR reads with MiXCR, one entry per CDR3 protein. The sample has 75,000 to 100,000 distinct CDR3 sequences; roughly 56% are singletons. V and J are TRBV4-2 and TRBJ2-7; D is possibly TRBD1 (6 bases). The clonotype originates from a woman in her thirties or forties with Graves' hyperthyroidism. Material: blood. This CDR3 is CASGQQGKQNF. The DNA for the CDR3 is TGTGCCAGCGGCCAACAGGGAAAGCAGAACTTC.